The 28 T cell receptor beta chains presented below share a single source sample, sequenced in a study of T-cell memory formation after mild COVID-19. Each CDR3 protein gets one entry after TCRdb re-called the 5' RACE reads with MiXCR. This sample has under 250,000 distinct CDR3 sequences, with about 16% found just once. Sequencing used PBMCs or a T cell subset sorted from them (not recorded which). All receptors derive from an adult woman who had mild COVID-19 (a few samples of this study predate the infection). Cell type and time point are not known.

The DNA of the CDR3 is TGTGCCACCAGTGATTTGTCCGCAGTCCCCAACAATGAGCAGTTCTTC. Protein product: CATSDLSAVPNNEQFF. The chain joins TRBV24-1 to TRBJ2-1, with unresolved D. The CDR3 has 16 residues. Germline assignment: CDR1 KGHDR and CDR2 SFDVKD. V dropped 0 bases and J dropped 5 bases, with 13 bases sitting between them.

This clonotype has a handful of counts. CDR3: CASRATSGSAGTQYF. The CDR3 DNA reads TGTGCCAGCAGGGCGACTAGCGGGTCCGCAGGGACGCAGTATTTT. The rearrangement joins TRBV12-3 or TRBV12-4 to TRBJ2-3; 10 bases fit TRBD2. The length of the CDR3 is 15 residues. V shed 6 bases, J shed 9 bases, and the junction held 12 bases outside the gene matches.

The chain recombines TRBV12-3 or TRBV12-4 with TRBJ1-2; 8 bases are shared with TRBD1. The V gene end was trimmed by 6 bases and the J gene end by 8 bases; junction bases not matched to a gene: 8. The CDR3 has 13 amino acids. In DNA, the CDR3 is TGTGCCAGCAGGTGGGGACAGGCGGAAGGCTACACCTTC. This sequence encodes CASRWGQAEGYTF.

This clonotype occurred a few times. V is TRBV21-1 and J is TRBJ1-5. TRBV21-1 is a documented pseudogene. The CDR3 covers 14 residues. The CDR3 nucleotides read TGTGCCAGCGCCACCTTTAAGGGAGATCAGCCCCAGCATTTT. Translated: CASATFKGDQPQHF.

The chain carries TRBV20-1 and TRBJ2-5, with D maybe TRBD2 (6 bases). CDR3 length: 14 amino acids. The V gene's germline CDR1 is DFQATT and CDR2 SNEGSKA (reference sequence). Trimming cost V 3 bases and J 0 bases, with 11 bases left between them. The CDR3 nucleotides are TGCAGTGCTAGGGCGGGACGGCACCAAGAGACCCAGTACTTC. As protein: CSARAGRHQETQYF.

This clonotype was counted between two and nine times. The CDR3 region has the DNA TGCAGTGCTAGAGGTGCGAGTCAGCCCCAGCATTTT. Protein sequence: CSARGASQPQHF. The chain couples TRBV20-1 to TRBJ1-5; D call uncertain. Germline CDR1 and CDR2: DFQATT and SNEGSKA (reference sequence). V lost 1 base and J lost 6, with 7 bases in between. This CDR3 spans 12 amino acids.

In this sample, this clonotype turned up a few times. The chain recombines TRBV12-3 or TRBV12-4 with TRBJ1-2, with 8 nucleotides matching TRBD1. V trimming: 7 bases; J trimming: 8 bases; junction bases outside the gene matches: 15. The CDR3 totals 15 residues. The CDR3 DNA follows: TGTGCCAGCAAGTCGGCAGGGGGCGGGGTGAGGGGCTACACCTTC. It encodes CASKSAGGGVRGYTF.

This chain uses TRBV7-6 with TRBJ2-5; D could derive from TRBD1 or TRBD2 (5 bases each). Deletions cut 5 bases from V and 5 bases from J, with 15 bases between. The CDR3 is 14 amino acids. The germline V gene encodes CDR1 SGHVS and CDR2 FNYEAQ. This CDR3 reads CASSRPGPSETQYF. CDR3 DNA: TGTGCCAGCAGCCGCCCGGGACCCTCGGAGACCCAGTACTTC. Supplemented by reference TRBV7-6 and TRBJ2-5, the full variable domain reads GAGVSQSPRYKVTKRGQDVALRCDPISGHVSLYWYRQALGQGPEFLTYFNYEAQQDKSGLPNDRFSAERPEGSISTLTIQRTEQRDSAMYRCASSRPGPSETQYFGPGTRLLVL.

CDR3 bases: TGTGCCAGCAGCCAATTGGGACGGTTGAACGAGCAGTACTTC. Protein: CASSQLGRLNEQYF. This chain joins TRBV16 and TRBJ2-7, with D tentatively TRBD1 or TRBD2 (5 bases each). V was pared by 1 base and J by 5 bases, with 12 bases between. Germline lookup yields CDR1 KGHSY and CDR2 FQNENV. CDR3 length: 14 amino acids.

This clonotype has a handful of counts. The gene calls are TRBV7-2 and TRBJ2-1, with D perhaps matching TRBD2 (6 bases). Germline CDR1 SGHTA, CDR2 FQGNSA. The CDR3 is made up of 17 amino acids. V shed 1 base and J shed 1 base, with 14 bases lying between them. Written as DNA, the CDR3 is TGTGCCAGCAGCTTAGGAGGCAGCGGGTTATCCTACAATGAGCAGTTCTTC. Its protein product is CASSLGGSGLSYNEQFF.

The chain is built from TRBV5-5 and TRBJ2-1; 9 nucleotides match TRBD2. Trimming removed 0 bases from V and 8 bases from J; junction bases left unmatched: 6. The CDR3 spans 15 residues. CDR1 is SGHKS, CDR2 YYEKEE, per germline (reference sequence). The CDR3 here is CASSLGSGSNHEQFF. CDR3 nucleotide sequence: TGTGCCAGCAGCTTGGGTAGCGGGAGTAACCATGAGCAGTTCTTC. Based on the CDR3 plus reference TRBV5-5 and TRBJ2-1, the full variable domain is DAGVTQSPTHLIKTRGQQVTLRCSPISGHKSVSWYQQVLGQGPQFIFQYYEKEERGRGNFPDRFSARQFPNYSSELNVNALLLGDSALYLCASSLGSGSNHEQFFGPGTRLTVL.

The V call is TRBV6-6, the J call TRBJ2-3, with D perhaps matching TRBD1 (6 bases). The germline CDR1 and CDR2 sequences are MNHNY and SVGAGI (reference sequence). This CDR3 comprises 16 residues. Between the trimmed V and J ends, which lost 5 bases and 2 bases, there was a span of 17 bases. CDR3 in DNA: TGTGCCAGCAGTAGGGGGTTGGGGGACACCACAGATACGCAGTATTTT. It yields the protein CASSRGLGDTTDTQYF.

This clonotype was detected many times. The chain carries TRBV29-1 and TRBJ1-1, with 8 bases fitting TRBD1. Trimming took 4 bases from V and 11 from J; bases not matched to a gene: 12. The CDR3 consists of 13 residues. Germline CDR1 is SQVTM and CDR2 is ANQGSEA. The CDR3 DNA sequence: TGCAGCGTTGCAGGGGGCGGTCTGCTCCCGGCTTTCTTT. Amino acids: CSVAGGGLLPAFF.

J is TRBJ2-5 and V is TRBV13, with TRBD2 identical over 16 bases. This CDR3 region has 18 residues. The germline CDR1 and CDR2 sequences are PRHDT and FYEKMQ (reference sequence). The V segment lost 4 bases and the J segment 5 bases; nucleotides outside the gene matches: 10. The DNA for the CDR3 is TGTGCCAGCAGCTCATCGGGACTAGCGGGAGGGCCTCGGGAGACCCAGTACTTC. It is translated as CASSSSGLAGGPRETQYF.

This clonotype has a count of ten or more. The chain is built from TRBV4-2 and TRBJ2-7, with 7 bases lining up with TRBD1. Trimming removed 4 bases from V and 2 bases from J; junction bases left unmatched: 5. CDR1 LGHNA and CDR2 YNFKEQ come from the germline V gene. This CDR3 has 14 amino acids. CDR3 DNA: TGTGCCAGCAGCCTAGCAGGGGGAACCTACGAGCAGTACTTC. It codes for CASSLAGGTYEQYF.

This clonotype appeared a few times. The DNA of the CDR3 is TGCAGCGTTCGACCTGGTGGGACGGGGGGATACGAGCAGTACTTC. Protein sequence: CSVRPGGTGGYEQYF. This sequence joins TRBV29-1 and TRBJ2-7; 7 bases align to TRBD2. Germline CDR1 reads SQVTM; CDR2 reads ANQGSEA. The CDR3 consists of 15 residues. V trimming: 5 bases; J trimming: 4 bases; junction bases outside the gene matches: 14.

This chain links TRBV4-1 with TRBJ1-2; no clear D gene. Germline CDR1 and CDR2: MGHRA and YSYEKL. The CDR3 is 14 amino acids. With 4 bases removed from V and 4 bases from J, the gap between germline ends came to 13 bases. The CDR3 loop is CASSPAGDFYGYTF. The CDR3 DNA follows: TGCGCCAGCAGCCCCGCTGGGGATTTCTATGGCTACACCTTC.

DNA for the CDR3: TGTGCCAGCAGTGGGGACAGCCCGAATACTGAAGCTTTCTTT. Amino acid sequence: CASSGDSPNTEAFF. The chain is built from TRBV7-2 and TRBJ1-1; 7 positions agree with TRBD1. The CDR3 loop spans 14 amino acids. The ends lost 6 bases at V and 5 bases at J; junction bases unmatched: 9. Germline loops: CDR1 SGHTA, CDR2 FQGNSA.

V gene TRBV4-3 combines with J gene TRBJ2-7; 7 bases fit TRBD1. Germline V lookup: CDR1 LGHNA, CDR2 YSLEER. V dropped 0 bases and J dropped 2; count of bases not matched to a gene: 4. This CDR3 comprises 15 residues. The CDR3 sequence: CASSQEGQAAYEQYF. CDR3 bases: TGCGCCAGCAGCCAAGAAGGACAGGCCGCCTACGAGCAGTACTTC.

The V and J genes are TRBV5-1 and TRBJ1-6, with 9 bases that match TRBD1. The CDR3 runs 15 residues. The V and J ends lost 4 bases and 9 bases, in that order; junction bases with no gene match: 8. Germline V gene sequence: CDR1 SGHRS, CDR2 YFSETQ. The CDR3 spells CASSGGDRVRSPLHF. Here the CDR3 DNA reads TGCGCCAGCAGCGGCGGGGACAGGGTACGTTCACCCCTCCACTTT.

This chain links TRBV7-2 with TRBJ2-7; tentatively, D is TRBD2 (5 bases). V lost 3 bases and J 6 bases, leaving 12 bases between the germline ends. Germline V gene data show CDR1 as SGHTA and CDR2 as FQGNSA. This CDR3 spans 13 amino acids. The CDR3 is CASSLEERSEQYF. The DNA for the CDR3 is TGTGCCAGCAGCTTGGAGGAGAGGAGCGAGCAGTACTTC. Full variable domain (rest looked up from reference TRBV7-2 and TRBJ2-7): GAGVSQSPSNKVTEKGKDVELRCDPISGHTALYWYRQSLGQGLEFLIYFQGNSAPDKSGLPSDRFSAERTGGSVSTLTIQRTQQEDSAVYLCASSLEERSEQYFGPGTRLTVT.

Only a few counts were recorded for this clonotype. CDR3 coding DNA: TGTGCCAGCAGCCAAGATAGAACAGGAAAAGCTTTCTTT. Translation gives CASSQDRTGKAFF. The chain has TRBV3-1 and TRBJ1-1; D possibly corresponds to TRBD1 (5 bases). Germline V CDR1 and CDR2: LGHDT, YNNKEL (reference sequence). This CDR3 is 13 amino acids long. The V and J ends lost 0 bases and 9 bases respectively, with 11 bases between them. The full variable domain, with the rest looked up from reference TRBV3-1 and TRBJ1-1, is DTAVSQTPKYLVTQMGNDKSIKCEQNLGHDTMYWYKQDSKKFLKIMFSYNNKELIINETVPNRFSPKSPDKAHLNLHINSLELGDSAVYFCASSQDRTGKAFFGQGTRLTVV.

The rearrangement uses TRBV24-1 and TRBJ2-7; D possibly matches TRBD1 or TRBD2 (6 bases each). Germline CDR1 is KGHDR and CDR2 is SFDVKD. The CDR3 is 13 amino acids. V was shortened by 7 bases and J by 5 bases, with 14 bases between the two germline ends. CDR3 amino acids: CATSRGQSHEQYF. In nucleotides, the CDR3 is TGTGCCACCAGCCGGGGGCAGTCCCACGAGCAGTACTTC.

This clonotype was counted only a few times. V gene TRBV9 combines with J gene TRBJ2-1, with 8 positions matching TRBD2. J was trimmed by 10 bases and V by 1 base; bases with no gene match: 10. Germline lookup yields CDR1 SGDLS and CDR2 YYNGEE. This CDR3 contains 15 residues. In nucleotides, the CDR3 is TGTGCCAGCAGCGTACCGGGACTCACGGGAGGGGAGCAGTTCTTC. Translating it yields CASSVPGLTGGEQFF.

This clonotype was seen a few times. The chain recombines TRBV7-2 with TRBJ2-5, with 12 positions matching TRBD2. The CDR3 has 14 residues. J was trimmed by 9 bases and V by 4 bases; bases with no gene match: 6. Germline loops: CDR1 SGHTA, CDR2 FQGNSA. DNA for the CDR3: TGTGCCAGCAGCTCCCTAGCGGGGGGGGAGCCCCAGTACTTC. Amino acid sequence: CASSSLAGGEPQYF.

The V gene is TRBV6-2 or TRBV6-3, the J gene TRBJ2-5; 7 bases align to TRBD2. V shed 6 bases, J shed 1 base, and the junction held 5 bases outside the gene matches. Looked up from germline, CDR1 is MNHEY and CDR2 is SVGEGT. CDR3 length: 14 amino acids. DNA for the CDR3: TGTGCCAGCAGACCCGGGACTATCCAAGAGACCCAGTACTTC. Protein sequence: CASRPGTIQETQYF.

The genes are TRBV4-1 and TRBJ1-2; 10 bases align to TRBD1. CDR3 size: 15 residues. Germline CDR1 reads MGHRA; CDR2 reads YSYEKL. J was trimmed by 8 bases and V by 1 base; bases with no gene match: 7. CDR3 sequence: CASSQASRDRGGYTF. The CDR3 DNA is TGCGCCAGCAGCCAAGCGAGCCGGGACAGGGGAGGCTACACCTTC.

In its sample, this clonotype was seen a few times. The chain has TRBV20-1 and TRBJ2-5; D not resolved. This CDR3 spans 13 amino acids. V lost 1 base and J lost 1, with 7 bases in between. Germline assignment: CDR1 DFQATT and CDR2 SNEGSKA (reference sequence). As DNA, the CDR3 is TGCAGTGCTAGAGGGACCTTCCAAGAGACCCAGTACTTC. This sequence encodes CSARGTFQETQYF.